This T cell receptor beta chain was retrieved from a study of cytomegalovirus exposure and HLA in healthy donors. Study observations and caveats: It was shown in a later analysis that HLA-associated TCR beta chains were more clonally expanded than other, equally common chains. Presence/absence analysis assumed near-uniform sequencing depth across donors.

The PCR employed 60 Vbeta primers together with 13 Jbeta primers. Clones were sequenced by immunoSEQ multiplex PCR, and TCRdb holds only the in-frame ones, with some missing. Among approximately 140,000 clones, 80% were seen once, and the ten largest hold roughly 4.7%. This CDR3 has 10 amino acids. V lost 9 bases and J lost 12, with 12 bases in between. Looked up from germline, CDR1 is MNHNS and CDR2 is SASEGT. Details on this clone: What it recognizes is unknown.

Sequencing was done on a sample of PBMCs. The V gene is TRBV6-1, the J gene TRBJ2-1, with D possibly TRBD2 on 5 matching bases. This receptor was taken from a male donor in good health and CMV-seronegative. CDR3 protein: CARLSGGQFF. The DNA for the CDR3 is TGTGCCAGACTCAGCGGTGGGCAGTTCTTC.